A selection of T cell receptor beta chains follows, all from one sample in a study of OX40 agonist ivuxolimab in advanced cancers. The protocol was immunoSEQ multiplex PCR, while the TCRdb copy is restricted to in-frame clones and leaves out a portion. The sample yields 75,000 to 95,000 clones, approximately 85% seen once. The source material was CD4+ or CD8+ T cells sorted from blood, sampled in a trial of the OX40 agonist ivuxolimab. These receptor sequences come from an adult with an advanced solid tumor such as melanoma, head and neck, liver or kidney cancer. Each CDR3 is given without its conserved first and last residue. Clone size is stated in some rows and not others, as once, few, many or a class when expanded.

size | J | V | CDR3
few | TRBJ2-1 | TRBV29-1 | SVEERYNEQF
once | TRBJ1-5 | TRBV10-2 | ASMRGQGNQPQH
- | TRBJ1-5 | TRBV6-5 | ASSYSDRGSNQPQH
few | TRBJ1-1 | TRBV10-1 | ASSESNYQNTEAF
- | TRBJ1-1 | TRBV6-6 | ASSYFEAGGEAF
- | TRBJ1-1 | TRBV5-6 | ASSLDRGRFRTEAF
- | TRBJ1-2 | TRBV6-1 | ASIFNPGHFYGYT
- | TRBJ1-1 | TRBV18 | ASSLGTANTEAF
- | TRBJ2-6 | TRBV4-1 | ASSLLGGTSGANVLT
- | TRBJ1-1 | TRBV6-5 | ASTLTQRNTEAF
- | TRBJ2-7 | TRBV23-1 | ASSQGQGDEQY
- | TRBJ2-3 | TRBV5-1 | ASSLGKNWLAGALETDTQY
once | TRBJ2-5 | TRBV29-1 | SVQRWGQGASGEQY
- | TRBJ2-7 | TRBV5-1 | ASSAALAGASYEQY
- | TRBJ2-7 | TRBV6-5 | ASTDRGGSYEQY
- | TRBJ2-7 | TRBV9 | ASSVAPGGSSYEQY
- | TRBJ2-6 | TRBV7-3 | ASSLMGVSGANVLT